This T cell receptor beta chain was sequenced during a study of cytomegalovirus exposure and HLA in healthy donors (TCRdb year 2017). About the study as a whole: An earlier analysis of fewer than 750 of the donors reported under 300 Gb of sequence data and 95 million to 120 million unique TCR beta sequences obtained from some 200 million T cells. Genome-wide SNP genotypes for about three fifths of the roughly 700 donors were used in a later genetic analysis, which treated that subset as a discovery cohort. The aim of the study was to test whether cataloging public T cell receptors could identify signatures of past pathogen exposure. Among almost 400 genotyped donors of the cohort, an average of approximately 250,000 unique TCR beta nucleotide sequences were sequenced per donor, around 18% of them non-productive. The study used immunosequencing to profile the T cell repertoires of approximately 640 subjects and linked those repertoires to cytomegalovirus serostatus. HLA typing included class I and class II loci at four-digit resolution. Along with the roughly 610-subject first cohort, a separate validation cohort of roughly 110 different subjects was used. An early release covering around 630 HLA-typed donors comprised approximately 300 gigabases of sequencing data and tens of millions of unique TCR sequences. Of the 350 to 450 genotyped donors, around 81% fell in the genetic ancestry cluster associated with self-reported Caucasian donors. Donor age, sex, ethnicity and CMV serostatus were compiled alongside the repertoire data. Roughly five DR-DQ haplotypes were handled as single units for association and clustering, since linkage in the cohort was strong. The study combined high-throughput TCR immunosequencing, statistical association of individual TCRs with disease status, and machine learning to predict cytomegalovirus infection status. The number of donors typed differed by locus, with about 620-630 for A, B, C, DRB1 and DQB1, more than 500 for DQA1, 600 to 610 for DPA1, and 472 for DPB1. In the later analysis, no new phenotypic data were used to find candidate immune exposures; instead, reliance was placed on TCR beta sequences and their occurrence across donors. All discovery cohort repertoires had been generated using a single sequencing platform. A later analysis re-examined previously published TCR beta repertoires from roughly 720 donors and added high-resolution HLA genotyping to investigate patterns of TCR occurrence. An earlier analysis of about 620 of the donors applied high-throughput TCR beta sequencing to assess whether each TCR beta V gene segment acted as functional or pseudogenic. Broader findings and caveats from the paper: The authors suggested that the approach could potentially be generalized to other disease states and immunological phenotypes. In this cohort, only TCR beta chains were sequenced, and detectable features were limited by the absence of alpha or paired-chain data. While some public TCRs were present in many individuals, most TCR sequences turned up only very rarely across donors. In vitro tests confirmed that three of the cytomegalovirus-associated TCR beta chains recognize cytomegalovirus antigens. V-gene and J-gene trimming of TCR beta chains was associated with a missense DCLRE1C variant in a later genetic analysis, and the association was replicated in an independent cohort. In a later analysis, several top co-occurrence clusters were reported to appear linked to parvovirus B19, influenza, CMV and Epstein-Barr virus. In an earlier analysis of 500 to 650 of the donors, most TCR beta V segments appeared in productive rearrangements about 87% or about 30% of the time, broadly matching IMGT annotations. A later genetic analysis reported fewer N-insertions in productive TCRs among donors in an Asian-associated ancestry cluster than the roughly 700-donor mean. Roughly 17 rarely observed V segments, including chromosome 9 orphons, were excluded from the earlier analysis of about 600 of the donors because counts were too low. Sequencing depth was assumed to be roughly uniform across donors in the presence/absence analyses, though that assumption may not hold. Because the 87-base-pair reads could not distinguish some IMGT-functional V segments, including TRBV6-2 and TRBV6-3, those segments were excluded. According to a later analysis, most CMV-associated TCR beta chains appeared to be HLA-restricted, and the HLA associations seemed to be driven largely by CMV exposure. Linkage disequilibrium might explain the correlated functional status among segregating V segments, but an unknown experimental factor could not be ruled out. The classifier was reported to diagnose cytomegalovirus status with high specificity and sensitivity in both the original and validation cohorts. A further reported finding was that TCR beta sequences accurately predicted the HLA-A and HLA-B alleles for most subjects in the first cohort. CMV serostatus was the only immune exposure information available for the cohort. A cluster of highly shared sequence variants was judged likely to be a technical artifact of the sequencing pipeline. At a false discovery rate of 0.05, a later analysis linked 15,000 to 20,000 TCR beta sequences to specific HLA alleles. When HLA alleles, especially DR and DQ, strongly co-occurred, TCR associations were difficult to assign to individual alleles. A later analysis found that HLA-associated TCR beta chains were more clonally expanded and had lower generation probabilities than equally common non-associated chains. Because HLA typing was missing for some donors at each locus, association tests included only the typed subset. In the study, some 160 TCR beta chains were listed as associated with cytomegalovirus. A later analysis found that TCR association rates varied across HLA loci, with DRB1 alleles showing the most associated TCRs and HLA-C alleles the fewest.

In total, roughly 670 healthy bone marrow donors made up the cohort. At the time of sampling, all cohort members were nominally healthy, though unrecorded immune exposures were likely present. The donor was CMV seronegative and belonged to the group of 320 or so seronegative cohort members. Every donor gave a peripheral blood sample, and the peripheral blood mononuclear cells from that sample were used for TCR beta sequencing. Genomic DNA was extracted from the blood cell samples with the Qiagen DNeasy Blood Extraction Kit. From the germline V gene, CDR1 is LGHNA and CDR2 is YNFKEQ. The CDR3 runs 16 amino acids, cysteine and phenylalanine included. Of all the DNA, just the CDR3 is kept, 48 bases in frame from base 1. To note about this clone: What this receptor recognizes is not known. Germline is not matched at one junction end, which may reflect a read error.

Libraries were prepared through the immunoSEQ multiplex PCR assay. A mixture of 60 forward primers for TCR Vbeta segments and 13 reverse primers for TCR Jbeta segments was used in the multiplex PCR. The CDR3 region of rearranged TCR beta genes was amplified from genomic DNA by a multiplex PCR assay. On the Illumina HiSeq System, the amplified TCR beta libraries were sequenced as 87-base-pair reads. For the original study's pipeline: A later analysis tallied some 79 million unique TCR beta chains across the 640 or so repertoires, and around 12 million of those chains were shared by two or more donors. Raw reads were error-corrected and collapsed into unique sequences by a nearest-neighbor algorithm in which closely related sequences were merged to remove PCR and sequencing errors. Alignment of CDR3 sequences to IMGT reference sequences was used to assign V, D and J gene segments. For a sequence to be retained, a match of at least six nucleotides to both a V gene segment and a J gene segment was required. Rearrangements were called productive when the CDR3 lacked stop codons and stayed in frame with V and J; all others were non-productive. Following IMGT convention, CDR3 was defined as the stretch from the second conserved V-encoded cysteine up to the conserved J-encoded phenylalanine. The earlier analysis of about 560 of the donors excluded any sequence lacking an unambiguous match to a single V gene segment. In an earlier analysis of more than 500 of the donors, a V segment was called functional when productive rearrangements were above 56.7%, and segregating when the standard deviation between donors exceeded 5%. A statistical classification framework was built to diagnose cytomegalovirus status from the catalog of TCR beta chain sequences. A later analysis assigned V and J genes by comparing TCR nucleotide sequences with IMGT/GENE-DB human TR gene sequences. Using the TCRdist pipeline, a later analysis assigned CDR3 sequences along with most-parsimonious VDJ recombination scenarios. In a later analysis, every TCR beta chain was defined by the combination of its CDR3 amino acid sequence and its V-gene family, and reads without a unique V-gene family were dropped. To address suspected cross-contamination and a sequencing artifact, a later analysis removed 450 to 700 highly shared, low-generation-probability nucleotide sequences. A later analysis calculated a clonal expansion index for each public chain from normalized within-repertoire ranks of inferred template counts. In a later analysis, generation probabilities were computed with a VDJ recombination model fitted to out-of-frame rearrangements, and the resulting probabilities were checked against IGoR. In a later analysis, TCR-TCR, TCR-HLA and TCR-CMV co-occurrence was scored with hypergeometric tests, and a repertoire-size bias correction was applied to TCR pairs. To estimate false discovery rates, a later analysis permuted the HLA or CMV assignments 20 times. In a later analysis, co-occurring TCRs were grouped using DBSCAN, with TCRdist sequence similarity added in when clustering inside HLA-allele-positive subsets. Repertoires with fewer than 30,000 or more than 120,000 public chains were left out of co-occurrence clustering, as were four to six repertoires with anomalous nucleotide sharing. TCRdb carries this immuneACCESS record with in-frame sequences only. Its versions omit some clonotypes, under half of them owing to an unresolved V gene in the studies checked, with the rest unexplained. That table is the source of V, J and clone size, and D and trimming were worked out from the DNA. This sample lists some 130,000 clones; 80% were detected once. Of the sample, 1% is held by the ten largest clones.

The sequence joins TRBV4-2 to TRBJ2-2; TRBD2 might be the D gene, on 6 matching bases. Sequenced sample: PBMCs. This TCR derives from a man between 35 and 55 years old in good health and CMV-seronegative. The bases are TGTGCCAGCAGCCAAGATCGGGGACTTAGCTATGGGGAGCTGCTTTTT. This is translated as CASSQDRGLSYGELLF.